This entry is about one T cell receptor (beta chain). This entry is derived from a study of technical replicates of blood from several donors. Method: immunoSEQ multiplex PCR; TCRdb's copy keeps in-frame clones and lacks some. This sample has 75,000 to 100,000 clones, with approximately 95% found just once. This CDR3 region has 16 residues. CDR1 is PRHDT and CDR2 is FYEKMQ in the germline V gene (reference sequence). Trimming pared 6 bases from V and 0 bases from J, leaving 15 bases between. The rearrangement joins TRBV13 to TRBJ2-1; tentative D call: TRBD2 (6 bases). Sequenced: T cells isolated from PBMCs. The TCR comes from a human donor in good health. The CDR3 here is CASSHKRASSYNEQFF. The CDR3 DNA reads TGTGCCAGCAGTCATAAGCGGGCCAGCTCCTACAATGAGCAGTTCTTC.